Below are 27 T cell receptor beta chains sequenced from a single sample in a study of post-analysis software for immune sequencing data. Which antigens these TCRs recognize remains unknown. Prepared libraries of TCR beta cDNA carried unique molecular identifiers. In TCRdb, the PCR reads were re-called with MiXCR into one record per CDR3 protein. Of hundreds of thousands of distinct CDR3 sequences in the sample, roughly three fifths were seen once. Study outcomes and limitations: TRBV5-6, TRBV5-1 and TRBV20-1 belonged to a set of roughly 5 TRBV segments that were more frequent in patients than controls.

Source material: blood. These TCRs come from a girl aged 2-10 years with multiple sclerosis.

The V and J genes are TRBV11-2 and TRBJ2-1, with 8 bases matching TRBD2. V trimming: 6 bases; J trimming: 6 bases; junction bases outside the gene matches: 16. The CDR3 is 17 amino acids. Per the germline V gene, CDR1 is SGHAT and CDR2 is FQNNGV. CDR3 protein: CASRRMGSGKDGNEQFF. Written as DNA, the CDR3 is TGTGCCAGCAGAAGGATGGGTAGCGGGAAGGATGGCAATGAGCAGTTCTTC.

The V call is TRBV20-1, the J call TRBJ2-1, with a weak D call TRBD2 (6 bases). Germline V CDR1 and CDR2: DFQATT, SNEGSKA (reference sequence). Trimming left V 1 base short and J 2 bases short, with 12 bases between. The CDR3 spans 15 residues. CDR3: CSARVAGQTYNEQFF. CDR3 DNA: TGCAGTGCTAGAGTCGCGGGGCAGACCTACAATGAGCAGTTCTTC.

The rearrangement links TRBV12-3 or TRBV12-4 to TRBJ2-1; D not certain. V lost 6 bases to trimming and J lost 5 bases, with 11 bases between them. The CDR3 has 13 amino acids. The CDR3 DNA reads TGTGCCAGCAGCACCATACAAGACAATGAGCAGTTCTTC. Translating it yields CASSTIQDNEQFF.

V and J are TRBV3-1 and TRBJ2-3; D perhaps matches TRBD1 (6 bases). Trimming took off 0 bases at V and 3 bases at J, with 13 bases between the two ends. This CDR3 is 16 amino acids long. Looked up from germline, CDR1 is LGHDT and CDR2 is YNNKEL (reference sequence). This CDR3 is CASSQDPAGVTDTQYF. The CDR3 DNA reads TGTGCCAGCAGCCAAGATCCGGCAGGGGTAACAGATACGCAGTATTTT.

This rearrangement joins TRBV6-5 to TRBJ1-5; D call uncertain. Germline V gene sequence: CDR1 MNHEY, CDR2 SVGAGI. This CDR3 comprises 14 residues. V lost 5 bases to trimming and J lost 4 bases, with 12 bases between them. The CDR3 reads CASSPYGENQPQHF. The CDR3 nucleotides are TGTGCCAGCAGTCCGTATGGGGAAAATCAGCCCCAGCATTTT.

The chain joins TRBV7-2 to TRBJ2-7; TRBD2 matches at 9 bases. The J call is in doubt because the DNA end fits TRBJ2-5 better. CDR1 is SGHTA, CDR2 FQGNSA, per germline. The CDR3 sequence is 17 residues long. The CDR3 sequence: CASTPREVLAGTETQYF. CDR3 sequence (DNA): TGTGCCAGCACCCCCCGGGAGGTGCTAGCGGGAACCGAGACCCAGTACTTC.

This rearrangement joins TRBV6-5 to TRBJ1-2, with D tentatively TRBD1 (5 bases). The V and J ends lost 8 bases and 8 bases respectively, with 12 bases between them. Germline-derived CDR1 and CDR2 are MNHEY and SVGAGI. The CDR3 has 11 residues. Here the CDR3 reads CASLGGEGYTF. DNA of the CDR3: TGTGCCAGCCTGGGGGGAGAAGGCTACACCTTC.

There are a few counts of this clonotype. The gene calls are TRBV29-1 and TRBJ2-7, with 8 bases aligning to TRBD1. In germline, CDR1 is SQVTM, CDR2 ANQGSEA. V was pared by 7 bases and J by 4 bases, with 9 bases of the junction left unmatched. This CDR3 is built from 13 residues. The CDR3 is CSARQRDRYEQYF. As DNA, the CDR3 is TGCAGCGCCCGCCAACGGGACAGGTACGAGCAGTACTTC.

The gene calls are TRBV5-6 and TRBJ2-3; 11 nucleotides line up with TRBD2. Germline CDR1 reads SGHDT; CDR2 reads YYEEEE. J lost 4 bases, V lost 4 bases, and 5 bases had no gene match. CDR3 length equals 15 residues. CDR3 sequence (DNA): TGTGCCAGCAGCAAACTAGCGGGAGTCCCAGATACGCAGTATTTT. Translating gives CASSKLAGVPDTQYF. Together with reference TRBV5-6 and TRBJ2-3, the CDR3 gives the full variable domain: DAGVTQSPTHLIKTRGQQVTLRCSPKSGHDTVSWYQQALGQGPQFIFQYYEEEERQRGNFPDRFSGHQFPNYSSELNVNALLLGDSALYLCASSKLAGVPDTQYFGPGTRLTVL.

As for this clonotype: The junction departs from germline at one end; a sequencing error may be responsible. The chain recombines TRBV10-3 with TRBJ2-3; D tentatively reads TRBD1 or TRBD2 (5 bases each). This CDR3 spans 12 amino acids. CDR1 is ENHRY, CDR2 SYGVKD, per germline. Here the CDR3 reads CALSEGSDTQYF. CDR3 in DNA: TGTGCCCTCAGTGAGGGGTCAGATACGCAGTATTTT.

This chain links TRBV5-1 with TRBJ2-5; D is unclear. CDR3 length: 14 residues. Germline V gene data show CDR1 as SGHRS and CDR2 as YFSETQ. V shed 4 bases and J shed 3 bases, with 13 bases lying between them. The CDR3 DNA reads TGCGCCAGCAGCCTTGAAGCCGTAGAAGAGACCCAGTACTTC. This sequence encodes CASSLEAVEETQYF.

The genes are TRBV4-1 and TRBJ2-3; D uncertain. Trimming removed 1 base at V and 6 bases at J, with 14 bases between. The CDR3 extends over 15 amino acids. Germline V gene data show CDR1 as MGHRA and CDR2 as YSYEKL. CDR3 residues: CASSQGVAEADTQYF. In DNA, the CDR3 is TGCGCCAGCAGCCAAGGCGTAGCTGAAGCGGATACGCAGTATTTT.

The chain links TRBV6-5 to TRBJ1-2; no reliable D call. This CDR3 is 13 amino acids long. V was clipped by 0 bases and J by 8 bases, with 10 bases between them. Germline V gene sequence: CDR1 MNHEY, CDR2 SVGAGI. The CDR3 loop is CASSYSPVGGYTF. The CDR3 DNA is TGTGCCAGCAGTTACTCGCCTGTCGGCGGCTACACCTTC.

This rearrangement joins TRBV25-1 to TRBJ1-4; D is possibly TRBD1 (5 bases). The CDR3 spans 12 residues. CDR1 is MGHDK, CDR2 SYGVNS, per germline. Trimming took 4 bases from V and 8 from J, leaving 8 bases between them. CDR3 sequence reads: CASSVAGEKLFF. DNA of the CDR3: TGTGCCAGCAGTGTTGCAGGGGAAAAACTGTTTTTT.

The rearrangement joins TRBV7-9 to TRBJ2-1, with 7 bases lining up with TRBD2. The ends lost 6 bases at V and 0 bases at J; junction bases unmatched: 5. Germline V gene sequence: CDR1 SEHNR, CDR2 FQNEAQ (reference sequence). The CDR3 length is 15 residues. CDR3 sequence: CASRGDYPSYNEQFF. CDR3 DNA sequence: TGTGCCAGCAGGGGGGACTACCCCTCCTACAATGAGCAGTTCTTC.

Turning to this clonotype: Germline and junction disagree at one end, which may indicate a read error. The rearrangement uses TRBV7-6 and TRBJ2-1, with 11 bases fitting TRBD2. CDR1 is SGHVS and CDR2 is FNYEAQ in the germline V gene. CDR3 length: 17 residues. CDR3 region: CANSLGRLAGSIHEQFF. In DNA form, the CDR3 reads TGTGCCAACAGCTTAGGGAGACTAGCGGGATCGATCCATGAGCAGTTCTTC.

The chain couples TRBV7-8 to TRBJ1-5; weak D call: TRBD1 (6 bases). This CDR3 has 16 amino acids. V lost 5 bases to trimming and J lost 0 bases, with 14 bases between them. Germline values: CDR1 SGHVS, CDR2 FQNEAQ. CDR3 DNA: TGTGCCAGCAGCCCACGGACAGACTATAGCAATCAGCCCCAGCATTTT. Protein product: CASSPRTDYSNQPQHF.

In DNA form, the CDR3 reads TGTGCCAGCAGGGGGACAGGGGGGGATGGTCAGCCCCAGCATTTT. As protein: CASRGTGGDGQPQHF. The rearrangement uses TRBV28 and TRBJ1-5, with 11 bases aligning to TRBD1. CDR3 length: 15 residues. From germline, CDR1 is MDHEN and CDR2 SYDVKM. Trimming took 6 bases from V and 6 from J; bases not matched to a gene: 7.

This chain's CDR3 is CAWSGQPYEQYF. CDR3 nucleotides: TGTGCCTGGAGCGGACAGCCCTACGAGCAGTACTTC. The chain recombines TRBV30 with TRBJ2-7; the D gene is possibly TRBD1 (6 bases). CDR3 length: 12 residues. V dropped 3 bases and J dropped 2 bases, with 8 bases sitting between them. Germline V gene sequence: CDR1 GTSNPN, CDR2 SVGIG (reference sequence).

Points on this clonotype: One end of the junction varies from germline; a read error may be responsible. V is TRBV6-2 or TRBV6-3 and J is TRBJ1-5; TRBD1 aligns across 7 bases. Germline V gene data show CDR1 as MNHEY and CDR2 as SVGEGT. The CDR3 spans 14 residues. The CDR3 DNA reads as TGTGCCAGCAGTTACGGGGACAGCAGTCAGCCCCAGCATTTT. Residues: CASSYGDSSQPQHF.

The chain combines TRBV5-6 with TRBJ2-5; 11 bases line up with TRBD2. J lost 4 bases, V lost 4 bases, and 9 bases had no gene match. The CDR3 contains 16 residues. CDR1 and CDR2 (germline): SGHDT, YYEEEE. The DNA of the CDR3 is TGTGCCAGCAGCCAGCTTCTAGCGGGGGGCTCAGAGACCCAGTACTTC. Its translation: CASSQLLAGGSETQYF.

The rearrangement uses TRBV7-9 and TRBJ1-4; D is undetermined. Germline CDR1 and CDR2: SEHNR and FQNEAQ (reference sequence). This CDR3 spans 14 amino acids. Deletions cut 5 bases from V and 3 bases from J, with 10 bases between. The CDR3 is CASSLSTSNEKLFF. As DNA, the CDR3 is TGTGCCAGCAGCCTCAGTACCTCTAATGAAAAACTGTTTTTT.

The V and J genes are TRBV10-3 and TRBJ1-1, with D perhaps TRBD1 (6 bases). The CDR3 contains 13 residues. Germline CDR1 is ENHRY and CDR2 is SYGVKD. V lost 4 bases and J lost 11, with 17 bases in between. This CDR3 is CAISAFQGNKAFF. The CDR3 DNA reads as TGTGCCATCAGTGCATTTCAGGGGAATAAGGCTTTCTTT.

This rearrangement joins TRBV5-5 to TRBJ1-4, with D perhaps TRBD1 (5 bases). CDR3 length equals 13 residues. V was cut by 7 bases and J by 8 bases, with 15 bases left in between. Germline CDR1 SGHKS, CDR2 YYEKEE (reference sequence). CDR3 coding DNA: TGTGCCAGCGGCTGGGCGGGGGAAGAAAAACTGTTTTTT. It is translated as CASGWAGEEKLFF.

The chain employs TRBV6-1 and TRBJ2-1, with D tentatively TRBD2 (6 bases). V was clipped by 0 bases and J by 8 bases, with 14 bases between them. The CDR3 has 15 residues. The germline CDR1 and CDR2 sequences are MNHNS and SASEGT. In DNA form, the CDR3 reads TGTGCCAGCAGTGAAGCTGGCTGGGACTCACATGAGCAGTTCTTC. It encodes CASSEAGWDSHEQFF.

This clonotype turned up a few times. This sequence joins TRBV20-1 and TRBJ2-5; no definite D call. Trimming took off 3 bases at V and 5 bases at J, with 16 bases between the two ends. Germline-derived CDR1 and CDR2 are DFQATT and SNEGSKA (reference sequence). The CDR3 loop spans 14 amino acids. The chain's CDR3 is CSARTLGVAETQYF. The CDR3 DNA sequence: TGCAGTGCTAGGACACTTGGGGTGGCGGAGACCCAGTACTTC.

This sequence joins TRBV7-9 and TRBJ2-6; perhaps TRBD1 as D (5 bases). Germline assignment: CDR1 SEHNR and CDR2 FQNEAQ (reference sequence). V was trimmed by 5 bases and J by 0 bases, leaving 11 bases between them. This CDR3 has 16 amino acids. The DNA of the CDR3 is TGTGCCAGCAGCCCTAGACAGAGCTCTGGGGCCAACGTCCTGACTTTC. Residues: CASSPRQSSGANVLTF.